The 5 T cell receptor beta chains below all came from one sample that was sequenced in a study of beta chain features in type 1 diabetes. The investigators reverse transcribed all of the isolated RNA, so they sequenced expressed TCRB transcripts. The data were produced by immunoSEQ multiplex PCR, yet TCRdb's version contains in-frame clones alone and is incomplete. The sample contains about 340,000 clones, about 13% of which appear only once. These TCRs are of unknown antigen specificity. Regarding the study as a whole: Shorter TCRB CDR3s, moderately but significantly so, were found in Type 1 diabetes patients in all four CD4+ subsets.

Sequenced material: naive CD4+ T cells from blood. The receptor set was obtained from a woman between 18 and 30 years old with type 1 diabetes.

The chain is built from TRBV6-5 and TRBJ2-7; 7 bases agree with TRBD1. The CDR3 extends over 14 amino acids. CDR1 is MNHEY, CDR2 SVGAGI, per germline. The V segment lost 2 bases and the J segment 9 bases; nucleotides outside the gene matches: 10. The chain's CDR3 is CASSYRIRGTGQYV. The CDR3 DNA sequence: TGTGCCAGCAGTTACCGGATCAGGGGGACGGGGCAGTACGTC.

The chain uses TRBV28 and TRBJ1-2; possible D gene TRBD1, 5 bases. CDR3 length equals 13 residues. Germline-derived CDR1 and CDR2 are MDHEN and SYDVKM. Trimming removed 4 bases from V and 7 bases from J, with 13 bases in between. The CDR3 reads CASSSKTDPGYTF. The DNA for the CDR3 is TGTGCCAGCAGTTCCAAGACAGATCCTGGCTACACCTTC.

There are a few counts of this clone. The rearrangement uses TRBV30 and TRBJ2-3, with 8 bases fitting TRBD2. Per germline, CDR1 GTSNPN and CDR2 SVGIG (reference sequence). The junction had 5 bases not matched to a gene; V was cut back by 0 bases and J by 3 bases. This CDR3 comprises 15 residues. In nucleotides, the CDR3 is TGTGCCTGGAGTGTAGCGGGAGACCATACAGATACGCAGTATTTT. As protein: CAWSVAGDHTDTQYF.

This chain uses TRBV23-1 with TRBJ1-1; the D gene is possibly TRBD1 (6 bases). TRBV23-1 is identified as an open reading frame with a role that is uncertain. The V and J ends lost 8 bases and 3 bases respectively, with 16 bases between them. This CDR3 has 14 residues. The CDR3 DNA reads TGCGCCAGCTTAGGGGCAGGGGACGACACTGAAGCTTTCTTT. It yields the protein CASLGAGDDTEAFF.

The chain links TRBV5-4 to TRBJ2-1, with 10 bases identical to TRBD2. The CDR3 covers 19 residues. Germline CDR1 SGHNT, CDR2 YYREEE (reference sequence). V lost 3 bases and J lost 1; bases outside the gene matches: 13. The CDR3, as DNA: TGTGCCAGCAGCTCCCGGGGGCAAAAACTAGCGGGGTCCTACAATGAGCAGTTCTTC. It specifies CASSSRGQKLAGSYNEQFF. The complete variable domain, with remaining parts taken from reference TRBV5-4 and TRBJ2-1, reads ETGVTQSPTHLIKTRGQQVTLRCSSQSGHNTVSWYQQALGQGPQFIFQYYREEENGRGNFPPRFSGLQFPNYSSELNVNALELDDSALYLCASSSRGQKLAGSYNEQFFGPGTRLTVL.